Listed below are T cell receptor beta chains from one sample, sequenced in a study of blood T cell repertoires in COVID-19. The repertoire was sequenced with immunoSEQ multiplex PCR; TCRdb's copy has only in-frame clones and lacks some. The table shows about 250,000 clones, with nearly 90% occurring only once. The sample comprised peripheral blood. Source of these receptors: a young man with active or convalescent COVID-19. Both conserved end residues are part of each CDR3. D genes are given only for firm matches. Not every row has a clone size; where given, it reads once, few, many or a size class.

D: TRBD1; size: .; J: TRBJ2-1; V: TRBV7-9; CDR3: CASSRGQLWVTPGQTDGEQFF; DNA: TGTGCCAGCAGCCGGGGACAGCTATGGGTTACGCCGGGACAGACCGACGGTGAGCAGTTCTTC
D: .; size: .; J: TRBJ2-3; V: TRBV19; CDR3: CASSIGAGSADTQYF; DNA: TGTGCCAGTAGTATTGGGGCAGGGTCTGCAGATACGCAGTATTTT
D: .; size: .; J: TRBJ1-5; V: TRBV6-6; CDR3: CASSFSIGFQPQHF; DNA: TGTGCCAGCAGTTTCTCCATCGGTTTTCAGCCCCAGCATTTT
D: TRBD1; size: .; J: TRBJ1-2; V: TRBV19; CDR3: CATTLADRVSYTF; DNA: TGTGCCACTACCCTAGCGGACAGGGTTAGCTACACCTTC
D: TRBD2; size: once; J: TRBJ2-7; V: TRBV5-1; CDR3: CASSLGLAEPTTRYEQYF; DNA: TGCGCCAGCAGCTTGGGACTAGCGGAACCCACTACCCGATACGAGCAGTACTTC
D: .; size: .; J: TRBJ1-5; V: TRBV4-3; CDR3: CASSLGPGDQPQHF; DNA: TGCGCCAGCAGCCTCGGCCCAGGGGACCAGCCCCAGCATTTT
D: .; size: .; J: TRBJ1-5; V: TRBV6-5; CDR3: CASRQTVSNQPQHF; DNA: TGTGCCAGCAGACAGACAGTTAGCAATCAGCCCCAGCATTTT
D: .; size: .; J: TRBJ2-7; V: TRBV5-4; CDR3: CASSLGASYEQYF; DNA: TGTGCCAGCAGCTTGGGGGCCTCCTACGAGCAGTACTTC
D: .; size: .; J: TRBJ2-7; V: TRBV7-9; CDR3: CASSFRYEQYF; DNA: TGTGCCAGCAGCTTCCGCTACGAGCAGTACTTC
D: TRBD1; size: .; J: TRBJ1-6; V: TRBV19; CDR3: CASSPGQGTRMWNSPLHF; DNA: TGTGCCAGTAGTCCGGGACAGGGTACGCGTATGTGGAATTCACCCCTCCACTTT
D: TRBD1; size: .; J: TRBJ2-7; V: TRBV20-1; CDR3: CSAARGWEQYF; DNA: TGCAGTGCTGCCAGGGGGTGGGAGCAGTACTTC
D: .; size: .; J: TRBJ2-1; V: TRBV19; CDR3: CASRSNGGAHYNEQFF; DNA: TGTGCCAGTCGTTCCAATGGGGGGGCCCACTACAATGAGCAGTTCTTC
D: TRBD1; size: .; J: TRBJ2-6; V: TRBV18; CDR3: CASSPRPPGGIGANVLTF; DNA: TGTGCCAGCTCACCACGTCCGCCAGGGGGAATTGGGGCCAACGTCCTGACTTTC
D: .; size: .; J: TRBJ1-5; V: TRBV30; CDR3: CAWTRGTNQPQHF; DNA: TGTGCCTGGACAAGGGGGACGAATCAGCCCCAGCATTTT
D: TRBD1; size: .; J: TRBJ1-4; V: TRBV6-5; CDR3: CASRAQGAVSGKLFF; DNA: TGTGCCAGCAGGGCACAGGGGGCCGTCTCGGGGAAACTGTTTTTT
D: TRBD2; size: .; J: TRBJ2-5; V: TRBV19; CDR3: CASSIIPSGIRETQYF; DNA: TGTGCCAGTAGTATAATCCCTAGCGGGATTCGAGAGACCCAGTACTTC
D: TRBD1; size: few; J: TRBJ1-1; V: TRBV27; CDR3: CASSLLRISQGANTEAFF; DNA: TGTGCCAGCAGTTTATTAAGAATCTCACAGGGGGCCAACACTGAAGCTTTCTTT
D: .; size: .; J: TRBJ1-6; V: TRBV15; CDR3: CATTGQIHNSPLHF; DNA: TGTGCCACGACAGGACAGATTCATAATTCACCCCTCCACTTT
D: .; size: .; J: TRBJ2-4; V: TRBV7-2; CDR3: CASRSTRVNIQYF; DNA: TGTGCCAGCAGGTCGACCAGGGTAAACATTCAGTACTTC
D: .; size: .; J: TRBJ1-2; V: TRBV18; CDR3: CASSPGLHRGYTF; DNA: TGTGCCAGCTCACCAGGACTGCACCGGGGCTACACCTTC
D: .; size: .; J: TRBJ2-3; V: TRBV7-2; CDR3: CASSLVSGGVGTDTQYF; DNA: TGTGCCAGCAGCTTAGTTTCCGGGGGAGTAGGCACAGATACGCAGTATTTT
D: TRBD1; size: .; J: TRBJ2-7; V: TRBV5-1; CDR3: CASSTGTGVYEQYF; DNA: TGCGCCAGCAGCACAGGGACAGGGGTCTACGAGCAGTACTTC
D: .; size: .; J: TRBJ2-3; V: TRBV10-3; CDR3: CAISDEGRSDTQYF; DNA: TGTGCCATCAGTGATGAGGGCCGCTCAGATACGCAGTATTTT
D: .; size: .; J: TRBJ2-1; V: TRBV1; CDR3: CTSSQDPGSEQFF; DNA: TGCACCAGCAGCCAAGATCCCGGGAGTGAGCAGTTCTTC
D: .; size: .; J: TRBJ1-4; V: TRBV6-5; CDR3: CASSSAPWGLNEKLFF; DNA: TGTGCCAGCAGTTCCGCCCCTTGGGGGCTTAATGAAAAACTGTTTTTT
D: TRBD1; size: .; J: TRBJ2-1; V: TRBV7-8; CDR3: CASSSGTGYNEQFF; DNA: TGTGCCAGCAGCTCCGGGACAGGGTACAATGAGCAGTTCTTC
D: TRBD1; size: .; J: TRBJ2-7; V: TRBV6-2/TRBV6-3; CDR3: CASSYRDSTYEQYF; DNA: TGTGCCAGCAGTTACCGGGACAGCACCTACGAGCAGTACTTC
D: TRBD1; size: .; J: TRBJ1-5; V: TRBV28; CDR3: CASPPDRGRVNQPQHF; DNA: TGTGCCAGTCCGCCTGACAGGGGGCGCGTCAATCAGCCCCAGCATTTT
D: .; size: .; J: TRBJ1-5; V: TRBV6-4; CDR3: CASINCLTGEYAGGHQPQHF; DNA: TGTGCCAGTATAAATTGCCTGACAGGAGAGTACGCCGGAGGACATCAGCCCCAGCATTTT
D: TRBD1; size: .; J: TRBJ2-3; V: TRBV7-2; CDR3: CASTRDRGADTQYF; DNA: TGTGCCAGCACCCGGGACAGGGGAGCAGATACGCAGTATTTT
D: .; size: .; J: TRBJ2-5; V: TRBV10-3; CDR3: CAISGGRIAAQYF; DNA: TGTGCCATCAGTGGAGGGAGGATAGCGGCCCAGTACTTC
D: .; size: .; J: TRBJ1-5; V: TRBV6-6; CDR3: CASSHGQLSNQPQHF; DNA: TGTGCCAGCAGTCATGGACAACTTAGCAATCAGCCCCAGCATTTT
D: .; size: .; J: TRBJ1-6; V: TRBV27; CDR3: CASKGFNSPLHF; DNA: TGTGCCAGCAAGGGGTTTAATTCACCCCTCCACTTT
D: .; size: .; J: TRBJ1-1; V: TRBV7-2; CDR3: CASSLGTGVLNTEAFF; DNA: TGTGCCAGCAGCTTAGGTACAGGCGTTTTGAACACTGAAGCTTTCTTT
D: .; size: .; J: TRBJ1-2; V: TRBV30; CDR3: CAWTAGTYGYTF; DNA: TGTGCCTGGACAGCAGGTACCTATGGCTACACCTTC
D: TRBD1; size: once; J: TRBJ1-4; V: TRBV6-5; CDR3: CASRTDRENEKLFF; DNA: TGTGCCAGCAGGACGGACAGGGAGAATGAAAAACTGTTTTTT
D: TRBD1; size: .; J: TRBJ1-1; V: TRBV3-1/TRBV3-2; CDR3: CASSQDGQGNTEAFF; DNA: TGTGCCAGCAGCCAAGATGGACAGGGGAACACTGAAGCTTTCTTT
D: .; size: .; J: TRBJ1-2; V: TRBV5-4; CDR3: CASSLKNAGLIGYTF; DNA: TGTGCCAGCAGCTTGAAAAACGCAGGGTTGATTGGCTACACCTTC
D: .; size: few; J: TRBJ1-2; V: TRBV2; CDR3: CASSEARTVYGYTF; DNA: TGTGCCAGCAGTGAAGCCCGGACAGTTTATGGCTACACCTTC
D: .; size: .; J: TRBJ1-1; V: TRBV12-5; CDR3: CASGLKTGGEAFF; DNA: TGTGCTAGTGGTTTGAAGACAGGTGGTGAAGCTTTCTTT
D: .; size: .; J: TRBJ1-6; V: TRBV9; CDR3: CASSVGGWKFDSPLHF; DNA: TGTGCCAGCAGCGTCGGGGGATGGAAGTTCGATTCACCCCTCCACTTT
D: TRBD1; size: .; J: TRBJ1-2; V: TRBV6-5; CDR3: CASSTGQTPSGYTF; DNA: TGTGCCAGCAGTACGGGACAGACTCCGAGTGGCTACACCTTC
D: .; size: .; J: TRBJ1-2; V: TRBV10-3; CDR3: CAIGGLYGYTF; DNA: TGTGCCATCGGGGGACTGTATGGCTACACCTTC
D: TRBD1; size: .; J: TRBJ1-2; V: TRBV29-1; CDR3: CSVGQGGYYGYTF; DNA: TGCAGCGTAGGACAGGGAGGTTACTATGGCTACACCTTC
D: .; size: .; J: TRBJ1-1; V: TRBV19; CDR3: CASSTSTGNTEAFF; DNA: TGTGCCAGTAGTACCTCAACAGGGAACACTGAAGCTTTCTTT
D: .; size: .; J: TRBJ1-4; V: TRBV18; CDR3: CASSTAVGGETNEKLFF; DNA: TGTGCCAGCTCAACCGCCGTCGGGGGGGAAACTAATGAAAAACTGTTTTTT
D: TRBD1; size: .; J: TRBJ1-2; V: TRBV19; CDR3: CASSSRPGQPPKGTYGYTF; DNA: TGTGCCAGTAGTTCCCGCCCGGGACAGCCACCCAAGGGTACCTATGGCTACACCTTC